The 17 T cell receptor beta chains given below trace back to one sample, sequenced in a study of blood T cell repertoires in COVID-19. Generated by immunoSEQ multiplex PCR, the TCRdb table keeps only in-frame clones and is missing some. The data hold about 150,000 clones, with more than 70% observed a single time. The sequenced sample consisted of peripheral blood. The receptors originated from a man between 45 and 60 years old who had recovered from COVID-19.

This chain uses TRBV6-6 with TRBJ1-6; 10 bases are shared with TRBD1. The CDR3 loop spans 15 amino acids. With 1 base clipped from V and 7 bases from J, the junction kept 1 base outside the gene matches. Germline V gene data show CDR1 as MNHNY and CDR2 as SVGAGI (reference sequence). For the CDR3, the DNA is TGTGCCAGCAGTTACTTGGGACAGGGGAATTCACCCCTCCACTTT. It is translated as CASSYLGQGNSPLHF.

The V gene is TRBV5-1, the J gene TRBJ1-1; tentatively, D is TRBD1 (5 bases). The CDR3 loop spans 11 amino acids. Germline CDR1 reads SGHRS; CDR2 reads YFSETQ. Trimming took 0 bases from V and 10 from J, leaving 7 bases between them. In DNA, the CDR3 is TGCGCCAGCAGCTTGGGCAGGGCAGCTTTCTTT. Translating gives CASSLGRAAFF.

As concerns this clone: One junction end does not reproduce the germline sequence, and a read error may be involved. The same CDR3 arises from other DNA sequences in this sample as well. V gene TRBV6-6 combines with J gene TRBJ1-2; 8 bases fit TRBD1. Germline assignment: CDR1 MNHNY and CDR2 SVGAGI (reference sequence). There are 13 residues in the CDR3. This CDR3 reads CASSPTGDYGYTF. CDR3 sequence (DNA): TGTGCCAGCAGCCCGACAGGGGACTACGGCTACACCTTC.

The chain combines TRBV2 with TRBJ2-1; 8 nucleotides agree with TRBD2. CDR3 length: 14 residues. The ends lost 7 bases at V and 1 base at J; junction bases unmatched: 3. CDR1 and CDR2 (germline): SNHLY, FYNNEI. DNA of the CDR3: TGTGCCAGCACGACGGGAGGGTCCTACAATGAGCAGTTCTTC. Translating gives CASTTGGSYNEQFF.

V usage is TRBV4-1 and J usage is TRBJ2-6; 12 nucleotides match TRBD1. The CDR3 length is 19 residues. Losses at the gene ends were 1 base for V and 3 bases for J; bases not matched to a gene: 7. Germline CDR1 reads MGHRA; CDR2 reads YSYEKL. The CDR3 region is CASSQVGQGAMGGANVLTF. The CDR3 region has the DNA TGCGCCAGCAGCCAAGTGGGACAGGGGGCTATGGGTGGGGCCAACGTCCTGACTTTC.

V is TRBV6-5 and J is TRBJ1-6; 7 nucleotides agree with TRBD1. V trimming: 7 bases; J trimming: 7 bases; junction bases outside the gene matches: 7. The germline V gene has CDR1 MNHEY and CDR2 SVGAGI. The CDR3 spans 14 residues. The CDR3 DNA reads as TGTGCCAGCAACCAACAGGGGCTCAATTCACCCCTCCACTTT. Its translation: CASNQQGLNSPLHF.

V is TRBV14 and J is TRBJ2-3; D possibly corresponds to TRBD2 (5 bases). The CDR3 totals 15 residues. V was pared by 1 base and J by 1 base, with 9 bases between. CDR1 is SGHDN, CDR2 FVKESK, per germline. Here the CDR3 reads CASSQADFRTDTQYF. The CDR3 DNA follows: TGTGCCAGCAGCCAAGCGGACTTCCGCACAGATACGCAGTATTTT.

The chain uses TRBV3-1 (or the pseudogene TRBV3-2) and TRBJ1-6, with 7 bases lining up with TRBD1. CDR3 size: 15 residues. CDR1 and CDR2 (germline): LGHDT, YNNKEL (reference sequence). Trimming took 5 bases from V and 4 from J; bases not matched to a gene: 5. The CDR3 is CASSATGQYNSPLHF. DNA of the CDR3: TGTGCCAGCAGCGCGACAGGGCAATATAATTCACCCCTCCACTTT.

This chain uses TRBV9 with TRBJ1-6; D is uncertain. Germline CDR1 reads SGDLS; CDR2 reads YYNGEE. This CDR3 has 18 residues. The V gene lost 0 bases and the J gene lost 9 bases, with 22 bases spanning the gap. CDR3 region: CASSVGAGYGAEGSPLHF. As DNA, the CDR3 is TGTGCCAGCAGCGTAGGGGCTGGATACGGTGCCGAGGGTTCACCCCTCCACTTT.

This clone was found a few times. V and J are TRBV10-1 and TRBJ2-1, with 13 nucleotides matching TRBD2. Germline V gene lookup returns CDR1 WNHNN and CDR2 SYGVQD (reference sequence). The CDR3 runs to 16 residues. Germline trimming cut 7 bases from V and 2 bases from J; bases unmatched to any gene: 5. As DNA, the CDR3 is TGCGCCAGCAAGAGACTAGCGGGAGGACCCTACAATGAGCAGTTCTTC. This codes for CASKRLAGGPYNEQFF.

The chain recombines TRBV5-1 with TRBJ1-2, with D perhaps matching TRBD1 (5 bases). This CDR3 has 13 residues. CDR1 is SGHRS and CDR2 is YFSETQ in the germline V gene. V shed 4 bases and J shed 4 bases, with 11 bases lying between them. The CDR3 here is CASSPDRPYGYTF. CDR3 coding DNA: TGCGCCAGCAGCCCCGACAGACCCTATGGCTACACCTTC.

The V gene is TRBV27, the J gene TRBJ1-2, with 9 bases identical to TRBD1. The V gene's germline CDR1 is MNHEY and CDR2 SMNVEV (reference sequence). CDR3 length equals 13 residues. Losses at the gene ends were 7 bases for V and 6 bases for J; bases not matched to a gene: 6. CDR3 region: CASKLDRGHGYTF. CDR3 coding DNA: TGTGCCAGCAAATTGGACAGGGGCCATGGCTACACCTTC.

Only one count was recorded for this clone. The gene calls are TRBV3-1 (or the pseudogene TRBV3-2) and TRBJ1-2; D is possibly TRBD1 (6 bases). Germline lookup yields CDR1 LGHDT and CDR2 YNNKEL (reference sequence). The CDR3 spans 12 residues. V shed 0 bases and J shed 9 bases, with 8 bases lying between them. The CDR3 DNA is TGTGCCAGCAGCCAAGAGGACAGACGCTACACCTTC. Translating it yields CASSQEDRRYTF.

The chain employs TRBV24-1 and TRBJ2-7; TRBD2 aligns across 12 bases. Germline values: CDR1 KGHDR, CDR2 SFDVKD. The CDR3 extends over 19 amino acids. The junction had 16 bases not matched to a gene; V was cut back by 5 bases and J by 3 bases. The CDR3 DNA is TGTGCCACCAGTGTAATTCTGGCGGACGGACTAGCGGGATACTACGAGCAGTACTTC. Its protein is CATSVILADGLAGYYEQYF.

This chain links TRBV2 with TRBJ2-3, with 11 positions matching TRBD2. V lost 5 bases, J lost 0 bases, and 4 bases stayed unmatched. CDR1 SNHLY and CDR2 FYNNEI come from the germline V gene. CDR3 length equals 16 residues. CDR3: CASSSTSGASTDTQYF. For the CDR3, the DNA is TGTGCCAGCAGTTCGACTAGCGGGGCTAGCACAGATACGCAGTATTTT. Complete variable domain (other parts from reference TRBV2 and TRBJ2-3): EPEVTQTPSHQVTQMGQEVILRCVPISNHLYFYWYRQILGQKVEFLVSFYNNEISEKSEIFDDQFSVERPDGSNFTLKIRSTKLEDSAMYFCASSSTSGASTDTQYFGPGTRLTVL.

The chain combines TRBV9 with TRBJ2-1, with 11 positions matching TRBD1. CDR1 is SGDLS, CDR2 YYNGEE, per germline. CDR3 length: 15 residues. V shed 3 bases, J shed 8 bases, and the junction held 7 bases outside the gene matches. CDR3 bases: TGTGCCAGCAGCGAGGACAGGGGGCGCGTCGATGAGCAGTTCTTC. Protein product: CASSEDRGRVDEQFF. Supplemented by reference TRBV9 and TRBJ2-1, the full variable domain reads DSGVTQTPKHLITATGQRVTLRCSPRSGDLSVYWYQQSLDQGLQFLIQYYNGEERAKGNILERFSAQQFPDLHSELNLSSLELGDSALYFCASSEDRGRVDEQFFGPGTRLTVL.

The chain carries TRBV9 and TRBJ2-7; unclear D gene. The CDR3 runs 14 residues. Deletions cut 0 bases from V and 0 bases from J, with 7 bases between. Looked up from germline, CDR1 is SGDLS and CDR2 is YYNGEE. Written as DNA, the CDR3 is TGTGCCAGCAGCGTAGTAACAGTCTCCTACGAGCAGTACTTC. It is translated as CASSVVTVSYEQYF.